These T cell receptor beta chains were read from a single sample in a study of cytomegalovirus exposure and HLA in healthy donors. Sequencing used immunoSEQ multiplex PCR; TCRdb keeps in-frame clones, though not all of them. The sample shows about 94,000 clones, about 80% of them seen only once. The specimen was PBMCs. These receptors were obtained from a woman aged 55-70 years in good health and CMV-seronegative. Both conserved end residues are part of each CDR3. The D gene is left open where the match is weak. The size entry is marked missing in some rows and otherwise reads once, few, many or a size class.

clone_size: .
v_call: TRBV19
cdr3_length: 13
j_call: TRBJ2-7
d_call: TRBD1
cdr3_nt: TGTGCCAGTAGGAGGACAGGGAACCACGAGCAGTACTTC
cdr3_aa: CASRRTGNHEQYF

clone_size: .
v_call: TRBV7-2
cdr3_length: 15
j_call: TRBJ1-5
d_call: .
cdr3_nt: TGTGCCAGCAGCTTAGGGCAGGGCGGAAGTCAGCCCCAGCATTTT
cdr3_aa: CASSLGQGGSQPQHF

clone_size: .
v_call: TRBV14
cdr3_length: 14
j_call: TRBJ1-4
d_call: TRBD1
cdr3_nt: TGTGCCAGCAGCCGACAGGGGATAGGAGAAAAACTGTTTTTT
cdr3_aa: CASSRQGIGEKLFF

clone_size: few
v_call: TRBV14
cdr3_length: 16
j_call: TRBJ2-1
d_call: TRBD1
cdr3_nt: TGTGCCAGCAGCCAAGGGGGGACAGTCTTCACCAGGGAGCAGTTCTTC
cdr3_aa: CASSQGGTVFTREQFF

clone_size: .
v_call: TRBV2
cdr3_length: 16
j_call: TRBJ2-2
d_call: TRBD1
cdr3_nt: TGTGCCAGCACCATAAACCCCCGACAGGGCACCGGGGAGCTGTTTTTT
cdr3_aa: CASTINPRQGTGELFF

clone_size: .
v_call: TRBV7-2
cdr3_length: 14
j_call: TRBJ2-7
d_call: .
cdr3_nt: TGTGCCAGCAGCCCTTCCCCAGGGATCTACGAGCAGTACTTC
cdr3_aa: CASSPSPGIYEQYF

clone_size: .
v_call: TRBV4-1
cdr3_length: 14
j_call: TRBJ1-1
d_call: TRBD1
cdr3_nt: TGCGCCAGCAGCCCGACAGGGGTGAACACTGAAGCTTTCTTT
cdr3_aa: CASSPTGVNTEAFF

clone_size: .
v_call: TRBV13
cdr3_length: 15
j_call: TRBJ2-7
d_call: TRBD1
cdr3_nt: TGTGCCAGCAGCGCCCCGGGACAGGGGACCTACGAGCAGTACTTC
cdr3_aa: CASSAPGQGTYEQYF

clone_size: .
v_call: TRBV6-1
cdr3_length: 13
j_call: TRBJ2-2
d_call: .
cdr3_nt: TGTGCCAGCAGTCCCCGTCGCACCGGGGAGCTGTTTTTT
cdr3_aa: CASSPRRTGELFF

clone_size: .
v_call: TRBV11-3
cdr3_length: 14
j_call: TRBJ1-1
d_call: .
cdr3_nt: TGTGCCAGCAGCTTAACGGGGGGGGACACTGAAGCTTTCTTT
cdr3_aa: CASSLTGGDTEAFF

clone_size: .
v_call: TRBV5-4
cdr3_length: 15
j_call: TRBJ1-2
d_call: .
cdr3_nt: TGTGCCAGCAGCTTGGGAGGTCAGGGAAACTATGGCTACACCTTC
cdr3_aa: CASSLGGQGNYGYTF

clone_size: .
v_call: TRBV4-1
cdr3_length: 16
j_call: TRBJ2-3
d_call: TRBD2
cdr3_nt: TGCGCCAGCAGCCAAGGACTAGCGGGAGCTAGAGATACGCAGTATTTT
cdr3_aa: CASSQGLAGARDTQYF

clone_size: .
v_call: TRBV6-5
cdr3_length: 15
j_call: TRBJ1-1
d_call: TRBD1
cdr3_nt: TGTGCCAGCCGGGGACTGACAGGGCTGAACACTGAAGCTTTCTTT
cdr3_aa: CASRGLTGLNTEAFF

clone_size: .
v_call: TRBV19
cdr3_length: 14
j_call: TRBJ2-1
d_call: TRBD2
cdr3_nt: TGTGCCAGTAGTCGCCTAGCGGGGGGGGATGAGCAGTTCTTC
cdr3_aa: CASSRLAGGDEQFF

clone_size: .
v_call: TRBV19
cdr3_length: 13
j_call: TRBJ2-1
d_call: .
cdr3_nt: TGTGCCAGTAGTAGCGGGCCGTACAATGAGCAGTTCTTC
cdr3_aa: CASSSGPYNEQFF

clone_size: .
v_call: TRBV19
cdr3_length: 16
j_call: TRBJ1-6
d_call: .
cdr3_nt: TGTGCCAGTAGTAGTATCTCCTCTCTTCGGAGTTCACCCCTCCACTTT
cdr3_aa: CASSSISSLRSSPLHF

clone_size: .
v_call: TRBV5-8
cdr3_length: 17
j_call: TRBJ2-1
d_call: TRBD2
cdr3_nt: TGTGCCAGCAGCTTTAGAGAAGGACTAGCTTCGGGCCATGAGCAGTTCTTC
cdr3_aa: CASSFREGLASGHEQFF

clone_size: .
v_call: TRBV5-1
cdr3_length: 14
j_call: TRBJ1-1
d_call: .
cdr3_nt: TGCGCCAGCAGTCGAGGTGGTGAAAACACTGAAGCTTTCTTT
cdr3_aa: CASSRGGENTEAFF

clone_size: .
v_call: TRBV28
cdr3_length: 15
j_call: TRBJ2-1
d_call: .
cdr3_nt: TGTGCCAGCAGTTTTCGCGGGCGAACACACAATGAGCAGTTCTTC
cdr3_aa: CASSFRGRTHNEQFF

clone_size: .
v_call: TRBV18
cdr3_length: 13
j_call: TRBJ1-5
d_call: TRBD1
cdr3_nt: TGTGCCAGCTCCCCTGGGACAGAACAGCCCCAGCATTTT
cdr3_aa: CASSPGTEQPQHF

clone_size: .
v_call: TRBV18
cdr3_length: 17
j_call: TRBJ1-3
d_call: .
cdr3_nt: TGTGCCAGCTCACCAGGGCAGGAACTCAGCTCTGGAAACACCATATATTTT
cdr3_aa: CASSPGQELSSGNTIYF

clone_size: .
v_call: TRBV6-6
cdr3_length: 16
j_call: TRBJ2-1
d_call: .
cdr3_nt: TGTGCCAGCAGTTACTCTCTTTACGCGGGGGCAGATGAGCAGTTCTTC
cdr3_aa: CASSYSLYAGADEQFF

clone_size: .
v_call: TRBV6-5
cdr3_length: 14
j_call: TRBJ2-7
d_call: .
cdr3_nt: TGTGCCAGCAGTTACTCGCCAGGGAACTACGAGCAGTACTTC
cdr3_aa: CASSYSPGNYEQYF

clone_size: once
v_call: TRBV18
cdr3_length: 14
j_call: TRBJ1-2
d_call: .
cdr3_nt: TGTGCCAGCTCACCCGACGGGGTTAACTATGGCTACACCTTC
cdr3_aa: CASSPDGVNYGYTF

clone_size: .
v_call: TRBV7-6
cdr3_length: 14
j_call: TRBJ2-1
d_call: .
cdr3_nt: TGTGCCAGCAGCTTTACCGGGACTCACAATGAGCAGTTCTTC
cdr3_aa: CASSFTGTHNEQFF

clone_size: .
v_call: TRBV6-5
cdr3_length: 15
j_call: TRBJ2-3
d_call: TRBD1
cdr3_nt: TGTGCCAGCAGTACCGGACAGGGATTCACAGATACGCAGTATTTT
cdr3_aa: CASSTGQGFTDTQYF

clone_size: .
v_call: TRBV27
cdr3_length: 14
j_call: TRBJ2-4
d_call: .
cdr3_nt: TGTGCCAGCAGTACAACCACCTTACAAAACATTCAGTACTTC
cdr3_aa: CASSTTTLQNIQYF

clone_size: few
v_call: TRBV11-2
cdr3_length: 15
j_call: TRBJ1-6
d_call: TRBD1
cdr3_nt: TGTGCCAGCAGTCGACAGGGGTTAGTGGGTTCACCCCTCCACTTT
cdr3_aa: CASSRQGLVGSPLHF

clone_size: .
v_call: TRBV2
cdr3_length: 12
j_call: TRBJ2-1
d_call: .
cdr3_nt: TGTGCCAGCAGTGATGGGGGGAATGAGCAGTTCTTC
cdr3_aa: CASSDGGNEQFF

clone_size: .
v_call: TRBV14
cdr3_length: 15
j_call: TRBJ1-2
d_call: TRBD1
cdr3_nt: TGTGCCAGCAGCCACCCCGGGACAGGGAACTATGGCTACACCTTC
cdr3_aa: CASSHPGTGNYGYTF

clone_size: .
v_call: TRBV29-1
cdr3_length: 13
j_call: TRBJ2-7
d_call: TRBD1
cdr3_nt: TGCAGCGTTGGGACAGGGGGCCTGTACGAGCAGTACTTC
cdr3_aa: CSVGTGGLYEQYF

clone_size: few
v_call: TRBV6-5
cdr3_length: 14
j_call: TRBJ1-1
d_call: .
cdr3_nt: TGTGCCAGCAGAAGACAGTTTAAGGACACTGAAGCTTTCTTT
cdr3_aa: CASRRQFKDTEAFF

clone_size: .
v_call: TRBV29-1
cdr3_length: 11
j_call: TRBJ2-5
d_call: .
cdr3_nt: TGCAGCGCTTCCAGTGGAGAGACCCAGTACTTC
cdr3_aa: CSASSGETQYF

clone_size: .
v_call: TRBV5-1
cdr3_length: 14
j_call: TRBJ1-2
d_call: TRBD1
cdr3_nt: TGCGCCAGCAGCTGGTCGGACAGGCCCTATGGCTACACCTTC
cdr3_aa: CASSWSDRPYGYTF

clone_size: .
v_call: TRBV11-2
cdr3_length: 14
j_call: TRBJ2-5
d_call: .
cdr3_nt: TGTGCCAGCAGCTCCGGGGGTGCGGGCGAGACCCAGTACTTC
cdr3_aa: CASSSGGAGETQYF

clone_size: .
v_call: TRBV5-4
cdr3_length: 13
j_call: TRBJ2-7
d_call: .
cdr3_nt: TGTGCCAGCAGCACAGCCGGGGGCTACGAGCAGTACTTC
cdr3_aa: CASSTAGGYEQYF

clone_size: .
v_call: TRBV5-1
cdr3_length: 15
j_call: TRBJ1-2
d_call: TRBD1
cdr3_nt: TGCGCCAGCAGCTCTACTGGGACAGGGAGCTATGGCTACACCTTC
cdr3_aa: CASSSTGTGSYGYTF

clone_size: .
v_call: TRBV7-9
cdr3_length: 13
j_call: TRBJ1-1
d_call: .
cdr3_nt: TGTGCCAGCAGCTTCTACGGGGTGGCTGAAGCTTTCTTT
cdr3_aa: CASSFYGVAEAFF

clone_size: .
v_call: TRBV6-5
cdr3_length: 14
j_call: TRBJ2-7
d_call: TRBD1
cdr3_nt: TGTGCCAGCAGCCTTGACAGGGGGGCCTACGAGCAGTACTTC
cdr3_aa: CASSLDRGAYEQYF

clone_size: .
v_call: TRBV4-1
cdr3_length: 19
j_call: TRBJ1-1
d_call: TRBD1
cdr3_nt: TGCGCCAGCAGCCAAGACGGACAGGGGACGCTGAGGATGAACACTGAAGCTTTCTTT
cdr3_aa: CASSQDGQGTLRMNTEAFF

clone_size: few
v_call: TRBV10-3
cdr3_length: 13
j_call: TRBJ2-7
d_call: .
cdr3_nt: TGTGCCCCGATCGCTAGCGAGACCTACGAGCAGTACTTC
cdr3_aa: CAPIASETYEQYF

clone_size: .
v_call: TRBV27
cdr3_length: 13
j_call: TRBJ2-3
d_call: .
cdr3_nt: TGTGCCAGCAGTTCAATAGACACAGATACGCAGTATTTT
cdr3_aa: CASSSIDTDTQYF

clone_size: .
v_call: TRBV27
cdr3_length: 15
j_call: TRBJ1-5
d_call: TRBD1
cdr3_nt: TGTGCCAGCAGTTCCAGACAGGGGAGCAATCAGCCCCAGCATTTT
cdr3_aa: CASSSRQGSNQPQHF

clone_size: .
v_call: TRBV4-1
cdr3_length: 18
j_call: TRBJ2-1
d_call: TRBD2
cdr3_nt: TGCGCCAGCAGCCAAGATCCATCCCCGGGACTAGCGCAAAATGAGCAGTTCTTC
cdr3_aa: CASSQDPSPGLAQNEQFF

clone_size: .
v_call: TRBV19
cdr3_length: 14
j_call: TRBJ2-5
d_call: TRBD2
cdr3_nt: TGTGCCAGTAGTGCTAGCGGACCACAAGAGACCCAGTACTTC
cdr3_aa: CASSASGPQETQYF